Listed below are T cell receptor beta chains from one sample, sequenced in a study of T cells in Graves' hyperthyroidism and ophthalmopathy. TCRdb processed the multiplex PCR reads anew with MiXCR; each CDR3 protein has one entry. The sample yields over 500,000 distinct CDR3 sequences, 12% to 15% seen once. Sample: blood. The receptors here all came from a woman aged 40 to 55 with Graves' hyperthyroidism. Both conserved end residues are part of each CDR3. A D gene is named only where the DNA matches it firmly. Only part of the rows carry a size: once, few, many, or a class if the clone is expanded.

V	D	size	J	CDR3	DNA
TRBV6-1	NA	many	TRBJ2-5	CASSRTWGQETQYF	TGTGCCAGCAGTCGCACGTGGGGTCAAGAGACCCAGTACTTC
TRBV3-1	NA	many	TRBJ2-2	CASSRFSGELFF	TGTGCCAGCAGCCGTTTTTCCGGGGAGCTGTTTTTT
TRBV28	TRBD1	many	TRBJ2-5	CASSLTGQGQETQYF	TGTGCCAGCAGCCTTACGGGACAGGGGCAAGAGACCCAGTACTTC
TRBV2	TRBD1	many	TRBJ1-6	CASSEAWDRANSPLHF	TGTGCCAGCAGTGAAGCTTGGGACAGGGCTAATTCACCCCTCCACTTT
TRBV4-1	NA	many	TRBJ1-1	CASSLGLTEGRTEAFF	TGCGCCAGCAGCCTAGGGCTTACGGAAGGGCGGACTGAAGCTTTCTTT
TRBV30	NA	many	TRBJ1-2	CAWSVSRVANYGYTF	TGTGCCTGGAGTGTATCGAGGGTAGCTAACTATGGCTACACCTTC
TRBV28	NA	many	TRBJ2-5	CASSPIDGLQKTQYF	TGTGCCAGCAGTCCGATCGACGGACTGCAAAAGACCCAGTACTTC
TRBV2	NA	many	TRBJ1-4	CASSGNDEKLFF	TGTGCCAGCAGTGGAAACGATGAAAAACTGTTTTTT
TRBV6-1	NA	many	TRBJ2-6	CASRSSGANVLTF	TGTGCCAGCAGGAGTAGTGGGGCCAACGTCCTGACTTTC
TRBV10-2	TRBD2	NA	TRBJ2-5	CASTSYGLAGKETQYF	TGCGCCAGCACCTCATATGGACTAGCGGGAAAAGAGACCCAGTACTTC
TRBV11-2	TRBD1	many	TRBJ2-3	CASSSTGASTDTQYF	TGTGCCAGCAGCTCTACAGGGGCCTCCACAGATACGCAGTATTTT
TRBV12-3/TRBV12-4	TRBD2	NA	TRBJ2-2	CASRLSGSKTGELFF	TGTGCCAGCAGACTTAGCGGGAGTAAAACCGGGGAGCTGTTTTTT
TRBV7-9	NA	few	TRBJ1-1	CASLSLQGMNTEAFF	TGTGCCAGCCTAAGTCTCCAGGGTATGAACACTGAAGCTTTCTTT
TRBV14	NA	few	TRBJ1-4	CASSEGTNEKLFF	TGTGCCAGCAGCGAGGGAACTAATGAAAAACTGTTTTTT
TRBV11-3	TRBD2	many	TRBJ2-7	CASSPSGLTYEQYF	TGTGCCAGCAGCCCTAGCGGGTTAACCTACGAGCAGTACTTC
TRBV28	NA	few	TRBJ2-7	CASSPRSDAYEQYF	TGTGCCAGCAGTCCCAGGTCGGACGCCTACGAGCAGTACTTC
TRBV15	TRBD1	NA	TRBJ1-5	CATSRVGQGNQPQHF	TGTGCCACCAGCAGAGTGGGACAGGGCAATCAGCCCCAGCATTTT
TRBV28	TRBD1	many	TRBJ1-2	CASSLERGGAGYGYTF	TGTGCCAGCAGTTTAGAGCGAGGGGGCGCTGGCTATGGCTACACCTTC
TRBV5-1	NA	many	TRBJ2-7	CASRRRAETVYEQYF	TGCGCCAGCAGGAGGAGAGCGGAGACAGTCTACGAGCAGTACTTC
TRBV5-1	NA	many	TRBJ2-3	CASSSGGSTDTQYF	TGTGCCAGCAGTTCTGGCGGGAGCACAGATACGCAGTATTTT
TRBV5-1	TRBD1	NA	TRBJ1-2	CASSLGQGLTYGYTF	TGCGCCAGCAGCCTAGGACAGGGCCTGACCTATGGCTACACCTTC
TRBV18	NA	many	TRBJ2-1	CASSPGNRANEQFF	TGTGCCAGCTCACCGGGTAACAGGGCGAATGAGCAGTTCTTC
TRBV14	NA	many	TRBJ1-2	CASSQAAYGYTF	TGTGCCAGCAGCCAAGCAGCTTATGGCTACACCTTC
TRBV10-3	NA	few	TRBJ2-6	CAISDGRGGSGANVLTF	TGTGCCATCAGTGACGGCAGGGGCGGCTCTGGGGCCAACGTCCTGACTTTC
TRBV6-5	TRBD1	many	TRBJ2-3	CASSYYRGASDTQYF	TGTGCCAGCAGTTACTACAGGGGGGCCTCAGATACGCAGTATTTT
TRBV7-9	NA	NA	TRBJ1-4	CASSLETRVETTNEKLFF	TGTGCCAGCAGCTTAGAGACAAGGGTGGAGACAACTAATGAAAAACTGTTTTTT
TRBV2	NA	many	TRBJ2-1	CASSELLAKQFF	TGTGCCAGCAGTGAACTACTCGCTAAGCAGTTCTTC
TRBV5-1	NA	NA	TRBJ2-3	CASSLLAKPTDTQYF	TGCGCCAGCAGCTTGTTAGCGAAACCCACAGATACGCAGTATTTT
TRBV19	NA	NA	TRBJ2-5	CASSARRPGETQYF	TGTGCCAGTAGTGCCCGGCGGCCAGGGGAGACCCAGTACTTC
TRBV7-8	TRBD1	many	TRBJ2-1	CASSFAGTAFNNEQFF	TGTGCCAGCAGCTTTGCCGGGACAGCCTTTAACAATGAGCAGTTCTTC
TRBV24-1	NA	many	TRBJ2-1	CATSDSGPSHYNEQFF	TGTGCCACCAGTGATTCAGGGCCTAGTCACTACAATGAGCAGTTCTTC
TRBV5-1	NA	many	TRBJ2-7	CASSLPGADEQYF	TGCGCCAGCAGCTTGCCAGGGGCCGACGAGCAGTACTTC
TRBV6-1	TRBD1	NA	TRBJ1-4	CASRPDRTNEKLFF	TGTGCCAGCAGGCCGGACAGGACGAATGAAAAACTGTTTTTT
TRBV19	TRBD2	NA	TRBJ2-1	CASSKDSLAGVWEQFF	TGTGCCAGTAGTAAGGATTCGCTAGCGGGAGTATGGGAGCAGTTCTTC
TRBV28	TRBD1	many	TRBJ1-5	CASSSPKGQSSNQPQHF	TGTGCCAGCAGTTCCCCTAAGGGACAGAGTAGCAATCAGCCCCAGCATTTT
TRBV6-9	TRBD1	NA	TRBJ2-7	CASSYPSTGQTSSLSYEQYF	TGTGCCAGCAGTTACCCCTCGACAGGGCAGACTTCTTCTCTCTCCTACGAGCAGTACTTC
TRBV20-1	NA	few	TRBJ1-3	CSARSPTVRGNTIYF	TGCAGTGCCCGAAGCCCGACGGTGAGGGGAAACACCATATATTTT
TRBV3-1	TRBD1	NA	TRBJ2-2	CASSQSGQGTGELFF	TGTGCCAGCAGCCAGTCCGGACAGGGGACCGGGGAGCTGTTTTTT
TRBV11-1	TRBD1	NA	TRBJ2-1	CASRAGQGEYNEQFF	TGTGCCAGCAGAGCCGGACAGGGGGAATACAATGAGCAGTTCTTC
TRBV28	NA	many	TRBJ1-2	CASSFRAGYHGYTF	TGTGCCAGCAGTTTTAGGGCAGGGTATCATGGCTACACCTTC
TRBV10-3	TRBD1	NA	TRBJ2-2	CAIRRDSAGELFF	TGTGCCATCAGGAGGGACAGCGCCGGGGAGCTGTTTTTT
TRBV2	NA	many	TRBJ2-2	CASSERQGPGELFF	TGTGCCAGCAGTGAACGTCAGGGCCCCGGGGAGCTGTTTTTT
TRBV12-3/TRBV12-4	TRBD1	many	TRBJ1-2	CASSKRQGWHGYTF	TGTGCCAGCAGTAAACGACAGGGATGGCATGGCTACACCTTC
TRBV29-1	NA	NA	TRBJ2-7	CSVETELSYEQYF	TGCAGCGTTGAAACAGAACTATCCTACGAGCAGTACTTC
TRBV3-1	NA	NA	TRBJ2-7	CASSQDLDTFYGEQYF	TGTGCCAGCAGCCAAGATCTCGATACCTTTTACGGCGAGCAGTACTTC
TRBV25-1	NA	few	TRBJ2-1	CASSLAVASSYNEQFF	TGTGCCAGCAGTTTGGCCGTAGCTAGCTCCTACAATGAGCAGTTCTTC
TRBV10-3	TRBD1	many	TRBJ2-5	CAISESDRGQETQYF	TGTGCCATCAGTGAGTCGGACAGGGGACAAGAGACCCAGTACTTC
TRBV5-1	NA	many	TRBJ2-6	CASSLVGTPFSGANVLTF	TGCGCCAGCAGCTTGGTAGGGACACCCTTCTCTGGGGCCAACGTCCTGACTTTC
TRBV28	NA	NA	TRBJ2-3	CASRESGLSTDTQYF	TGTGCCAGCCGGGAAAGCGGGCTAAGCACAGATACGCAGTATTTT
TRBV12-3/TRBV12-4	NA	many	TRBJ1-4	CASRGGITNEKLFF	TGTGCCAGCAGGGGGGGGATAACTAATGAAAAACTGTTTTTT
TRBV12-3/TRBV12-4	NA	many	TRBJ2-2	CASSLQGRTGELFF	TGTGCCAGCAGTTTACAGGGTCGGACCGGGGAGCTGTTTTTT
TRBV10-3	NA	many	TRBJ1-6	CAISEGPSTDNSPLHF	TGTGCCATCAGTGAGGGGCCCAGCACCGATAATTCACCCCTCCACTTT